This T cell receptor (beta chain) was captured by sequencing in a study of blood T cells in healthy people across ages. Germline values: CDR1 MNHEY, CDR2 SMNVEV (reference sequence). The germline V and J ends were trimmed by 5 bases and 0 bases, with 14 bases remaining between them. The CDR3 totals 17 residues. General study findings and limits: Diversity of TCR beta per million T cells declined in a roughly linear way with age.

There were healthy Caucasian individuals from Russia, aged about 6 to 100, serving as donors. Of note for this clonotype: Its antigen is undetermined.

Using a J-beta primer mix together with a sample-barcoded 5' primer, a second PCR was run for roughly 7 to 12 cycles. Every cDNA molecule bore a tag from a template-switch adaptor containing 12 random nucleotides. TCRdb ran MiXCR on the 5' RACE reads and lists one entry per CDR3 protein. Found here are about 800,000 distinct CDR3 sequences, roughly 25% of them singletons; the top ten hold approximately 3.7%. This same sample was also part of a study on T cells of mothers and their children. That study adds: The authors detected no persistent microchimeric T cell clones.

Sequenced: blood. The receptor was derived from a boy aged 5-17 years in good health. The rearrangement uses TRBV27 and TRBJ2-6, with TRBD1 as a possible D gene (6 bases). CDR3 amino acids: CASSVYRAPSGANVLTF. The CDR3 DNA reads TGTGCCAGCAGTGTCTACAGGGCCCCCTCTGGGGCCAACGTCCTGACTTTC.